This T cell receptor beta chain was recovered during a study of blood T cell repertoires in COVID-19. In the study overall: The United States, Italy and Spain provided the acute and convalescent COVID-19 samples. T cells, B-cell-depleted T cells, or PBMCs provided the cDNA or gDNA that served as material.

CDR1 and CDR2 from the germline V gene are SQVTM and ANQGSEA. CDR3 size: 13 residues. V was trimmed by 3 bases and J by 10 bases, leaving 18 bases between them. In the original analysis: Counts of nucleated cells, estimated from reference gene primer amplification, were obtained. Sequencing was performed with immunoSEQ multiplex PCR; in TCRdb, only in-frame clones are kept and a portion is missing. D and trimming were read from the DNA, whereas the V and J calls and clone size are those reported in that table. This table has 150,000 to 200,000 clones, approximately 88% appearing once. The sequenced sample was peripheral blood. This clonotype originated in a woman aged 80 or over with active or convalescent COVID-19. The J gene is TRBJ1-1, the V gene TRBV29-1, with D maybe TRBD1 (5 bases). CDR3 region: CSVDSRPATGAFF. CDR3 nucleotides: TGCAGCGTTGACTCTCGTCCGGCTACAGGAGCTTTCTTT.